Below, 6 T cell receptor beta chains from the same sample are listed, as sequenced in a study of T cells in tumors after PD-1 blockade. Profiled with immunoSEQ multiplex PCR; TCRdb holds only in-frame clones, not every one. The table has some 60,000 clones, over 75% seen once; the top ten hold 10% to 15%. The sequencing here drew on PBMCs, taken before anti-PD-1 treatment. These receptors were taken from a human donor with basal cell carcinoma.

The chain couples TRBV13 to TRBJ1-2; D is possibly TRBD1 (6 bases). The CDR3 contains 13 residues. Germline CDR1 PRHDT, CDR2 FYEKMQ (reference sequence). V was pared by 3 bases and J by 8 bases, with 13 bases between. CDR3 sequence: CASSLSGVGGYTF. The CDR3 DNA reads TGTGCCAGCAGCTTGTCAGGGGTCGGAGGCTACACCTTC.

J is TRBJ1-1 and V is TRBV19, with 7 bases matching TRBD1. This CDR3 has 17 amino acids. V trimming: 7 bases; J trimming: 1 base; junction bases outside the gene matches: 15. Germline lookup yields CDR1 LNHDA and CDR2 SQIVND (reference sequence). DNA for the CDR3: TGTGCCAGTACCTCTCCCCGGGACAGCGACCCGAACACTGAAGCTTTCTTT. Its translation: CASTSPRDSDPNTEAFF.

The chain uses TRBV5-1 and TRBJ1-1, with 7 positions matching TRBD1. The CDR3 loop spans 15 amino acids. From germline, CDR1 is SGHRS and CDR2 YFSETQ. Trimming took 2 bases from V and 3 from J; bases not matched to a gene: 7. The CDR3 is CASSFYRGRHTEAFF. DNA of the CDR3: TGCGCCAGCAGCTTCTACAGGGGTCGGCACACTGAAGCTTTCTTT. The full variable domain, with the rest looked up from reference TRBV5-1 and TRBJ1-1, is KAGVTQTPRYLIKTRGQQVTLSCSPISGHRSVSWYQQTPGQGLQFLFEYFSETQRNKGNFPGRFSGRQFSNSRSEMNVSTLELGDSALYLCASSFYRGRHTEAFFGQGTRLTVV.

The CDR3 DNA reads as TGTGCCAGCAGCGCCTCGGGACTAGCGGAGTACGAGCAGTACTTC. Its translation: CASSASGLAEYEQYF. V usage is TRBV9 and J usage is TRBJ2-7; 11 bases line up with TRBD2. CDR3 length: 15 residues. The V and J ends lost 3 bases and 4 bases, in that order; junction bases with no gene match: 6. Germline CDR1 reads SGDLS; CDR2 reads YYNGEE.

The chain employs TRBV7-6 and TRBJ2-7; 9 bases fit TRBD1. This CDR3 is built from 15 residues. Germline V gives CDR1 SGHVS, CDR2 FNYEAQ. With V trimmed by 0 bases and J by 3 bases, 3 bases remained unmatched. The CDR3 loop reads CASSLAGQGSYEQYF. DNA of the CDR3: TGTGCCAGCAGCTTAGCAGGACAGGGGAGCTACGAGCAGTACTTC.

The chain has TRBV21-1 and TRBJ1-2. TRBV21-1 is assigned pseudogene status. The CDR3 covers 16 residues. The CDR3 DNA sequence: TGTGCCACCCCGAAAGTCGGCACCTTATCGGGGGATGGCTACACCTTC. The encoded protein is CATPKVGTLSGDGYTF.